The 5 T cell receptor beta chains presented below share a single source sample, sequenced in a study of blood T cell repertoires in COVID-19. Profiled with immunoSEQ multiplex PCR; TCRdb holds only in-frame clones, not every one. The repertoire includes approximately 220,000 clones, roughly four fifths of them detected once, and approximately 4.5% sits in the top ten. The sequencing sample was made of peripheral blood. The origin of the receptors is a woman between 65 and 79 years old with acute or convalescent COVID-19.

The CDR3 coding sequence is TGTGCCAGCAGCTTAACTTGGACAAATCCAAAAGGGAATGAAGCTTTCTTT. Amino acids: CASSLTWTNPKGNEAFF. The chain has TRBV7-9 and TRBJ1-1; the D gene is possibly TRBD1 (5 bases). CDR1 and CDR2 from the germline V gene are SEHNR and FQNEAQ (reference sequence). V gave up 2 bases and J gave up 7 bases, with 23 bases separating them. The CDR3 contains 17 residues.

This sequence joins TRBV5-4 and TRBJ1-1, with a tentative D call TRBD1 (5 bases). This CDR3 contains 12 residues. Germline V CDR1 and CDR2: SGHNT, YYREEE (reference sequence). Trimming removed 3 bases at V and 3 bases at J, with 6 bases between. The CDR3 reads CASSWGDTEAFF. The CDR3 DNA follows: TGTGCCAGCAGCTGGGGGGACACTGAAGCTTTCTTT. The whole variable domain, remainder taken from reference TRBV5-4 and TRBJ1-1, is ETGVTQSPTHLIKTRGQQVTLRCSSQSGHNTVSWYQQALGQGPQFIFQYYREEENGRGNFPPRFSGLQFPNYSSELNVNALELDDSALYLCASSWGDTEAFFGQGTRLTVV.

This chain links TRBV6-5 with TRBJ1-2; TRBD1 matches 8 bases. Germline V gene data show CDR1 as MNHEY and CDR2 as SVGAGI. V lost 10 bases and J lost 10; bases outside the gene matches: 11. The CDR3 is 12 amino acids. The CDR3 DNA is TGTGCCACCCAAAACGGACAGGGTACCTACACCTTC. As protein: CATQNGQGTYTF.

CDR3 DNA sequence: TGCGCCAGCAGCCAAGATGTTGGGGAGGGTGGCTACGAGCAGTACTTC. Its protein is CASSQDVGEGGYEQYF. V gene TRBV4-3 combines with J gene TRBJ2-7, with TRBD2 matching over 7 bases. This CDR3 spans 16 amino acids. The V and J ends lost 0 bases and 3 bases, in that order; junction bases with no gene match: 8. Germline CDR1 reads LGHNA; CDR2 reads YSLEER.

The chain couples TRBV6-1 to TRBJ2-7, with TRBD2 matching over 11 bases. V gave up 3 bases and J gave up 1 base; unmatched junction bases: 2. CDR1 is MNHNS, CDR2 SASEGT, per germline. The CDR3 spans 15 residues. Here the CDR3 reads CASSDTSGGSYEQYF. The DNA of the CDR3 is TGTGCCAGCAGTGATACTAGCGGGGGTTCCTACGAGCAGTACTTC.